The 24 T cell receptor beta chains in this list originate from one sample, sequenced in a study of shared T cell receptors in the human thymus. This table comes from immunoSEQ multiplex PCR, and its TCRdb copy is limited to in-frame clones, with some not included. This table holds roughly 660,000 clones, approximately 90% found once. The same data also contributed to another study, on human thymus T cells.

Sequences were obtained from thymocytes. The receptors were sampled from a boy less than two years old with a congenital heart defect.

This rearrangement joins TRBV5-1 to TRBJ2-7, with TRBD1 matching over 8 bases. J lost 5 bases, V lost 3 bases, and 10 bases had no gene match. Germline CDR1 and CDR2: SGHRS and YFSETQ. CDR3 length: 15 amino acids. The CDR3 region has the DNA TGCGCCAGCAGCTCCGGACAGGGCGAAGATAACGAGCAGTACTTC. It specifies CASSSGQGEDNEQYF.

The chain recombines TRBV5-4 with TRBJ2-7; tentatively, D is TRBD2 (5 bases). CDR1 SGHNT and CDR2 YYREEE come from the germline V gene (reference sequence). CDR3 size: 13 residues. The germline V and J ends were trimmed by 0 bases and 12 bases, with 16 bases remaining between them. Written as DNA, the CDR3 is TGTGCCAGCAGCTTGGTGGGGTGCGGCGGGCCGTACTTC. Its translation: CASSLVGCGGPYF. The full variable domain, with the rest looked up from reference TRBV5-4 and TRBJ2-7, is ETGVTQSPTHLIKTRGQQVTLRCSSQSGHNTVSWYQQALGQGPQFIFQYYREEENGRGNFPPRFSGLQFPNYSSELNVNALELDDSALYLCASSLVGCGGPYFGPGTRLTVT.

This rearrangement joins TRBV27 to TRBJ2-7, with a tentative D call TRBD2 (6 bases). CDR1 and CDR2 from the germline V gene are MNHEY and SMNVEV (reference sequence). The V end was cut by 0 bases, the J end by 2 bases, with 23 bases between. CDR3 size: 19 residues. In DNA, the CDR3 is TGTGCCAGCAGTTTATCCATCGGGAGTGGTTTGGGACTCCCCTACGAGCAGTACTTC. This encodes CASSLSIGSGLGLPYEQYF.

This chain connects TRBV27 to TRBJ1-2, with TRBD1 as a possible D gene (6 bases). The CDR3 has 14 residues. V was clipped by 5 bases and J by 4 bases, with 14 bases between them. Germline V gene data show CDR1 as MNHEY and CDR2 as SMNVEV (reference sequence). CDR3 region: CASSPQTGLYGYTF. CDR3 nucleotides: TGTGCCAGCAGTCCCCAGACAGGACTCTATGGCTACACCTTC.

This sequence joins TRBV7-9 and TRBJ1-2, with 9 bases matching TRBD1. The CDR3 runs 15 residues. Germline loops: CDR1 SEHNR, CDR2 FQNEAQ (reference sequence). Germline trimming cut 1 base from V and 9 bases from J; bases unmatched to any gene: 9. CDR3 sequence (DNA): TGTGCCAGCAGCTTAGGTAGGGGACAGGGAATCCGCTACACCTTC. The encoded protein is CASSLGRGQGIRYTF.

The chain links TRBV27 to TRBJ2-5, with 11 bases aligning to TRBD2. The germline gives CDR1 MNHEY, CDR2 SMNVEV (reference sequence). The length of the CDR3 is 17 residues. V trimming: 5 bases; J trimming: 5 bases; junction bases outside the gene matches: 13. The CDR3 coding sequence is TGTGCCAGCAGTCAGGGCAGCCTAGCGGGAGGTAACGAGACCCAGTACTTC. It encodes CASSQGSLAGGNETQYF.

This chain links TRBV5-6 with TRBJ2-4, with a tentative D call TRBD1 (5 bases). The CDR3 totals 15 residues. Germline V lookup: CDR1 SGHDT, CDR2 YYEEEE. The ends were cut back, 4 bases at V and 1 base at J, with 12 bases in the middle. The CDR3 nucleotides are TGTGCCAGCAGCGCCAGGGATGGGGCCAAAAACATTCAGTACTTC. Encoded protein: CASSARDGAKNIQYF.

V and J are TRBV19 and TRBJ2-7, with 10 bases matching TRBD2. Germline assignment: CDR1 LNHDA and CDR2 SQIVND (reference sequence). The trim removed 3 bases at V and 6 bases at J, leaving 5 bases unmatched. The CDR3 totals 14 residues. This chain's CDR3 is CASSIWLAGAEQYF. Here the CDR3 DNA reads TGTGCCAGTAGTATCTGGCTAGCGGGAGCCGAGCAGTACTTC.

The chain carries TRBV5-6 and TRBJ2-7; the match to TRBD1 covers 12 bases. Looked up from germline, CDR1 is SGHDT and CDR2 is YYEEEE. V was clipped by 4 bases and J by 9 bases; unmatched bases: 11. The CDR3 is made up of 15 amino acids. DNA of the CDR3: TGTGCCAGCAGCGAAGCCGCGGGACAGGGGGCCGCGCAGTACTTC. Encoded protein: CASSEAAGQGAAQYF.

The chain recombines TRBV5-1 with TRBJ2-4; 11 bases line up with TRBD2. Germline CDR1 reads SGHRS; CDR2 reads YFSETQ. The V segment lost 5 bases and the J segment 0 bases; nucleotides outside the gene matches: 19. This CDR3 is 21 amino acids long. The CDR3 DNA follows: TGCGCCAGCAGGAGGCTAGCGGGAGGACAAGGTGGCCTGATAGCCAAAAACATTCAGTACTTC. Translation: CASRRLAGGQGGLIAKNIQYF.

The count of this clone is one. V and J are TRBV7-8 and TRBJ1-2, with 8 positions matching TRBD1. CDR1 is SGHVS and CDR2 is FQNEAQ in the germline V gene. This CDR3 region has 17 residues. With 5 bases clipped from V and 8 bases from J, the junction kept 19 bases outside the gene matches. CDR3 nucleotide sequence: TGTGCCAGCAGCCCATACCTCCCGACAGGGGAAACACAGGGCTACACCTTC. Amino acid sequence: CASSPYLPTGETQGYTF.

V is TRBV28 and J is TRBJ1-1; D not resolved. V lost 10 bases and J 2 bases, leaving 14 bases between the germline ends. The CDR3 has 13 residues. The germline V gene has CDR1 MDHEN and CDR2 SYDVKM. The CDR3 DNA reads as TGTGCCACCTGGGCAGCCAGAAACACTGAAGCTTTCTTT. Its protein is CATWAARNTEAFF.

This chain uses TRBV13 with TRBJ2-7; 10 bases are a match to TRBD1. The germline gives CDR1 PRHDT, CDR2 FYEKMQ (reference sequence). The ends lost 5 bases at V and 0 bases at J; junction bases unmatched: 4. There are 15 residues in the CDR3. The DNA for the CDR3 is TGTGCCAGCAGCGGTCGGGACAGGGGCTCCTACGAGCAGTACTTC. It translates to CASSGRDRGSYEQYF.

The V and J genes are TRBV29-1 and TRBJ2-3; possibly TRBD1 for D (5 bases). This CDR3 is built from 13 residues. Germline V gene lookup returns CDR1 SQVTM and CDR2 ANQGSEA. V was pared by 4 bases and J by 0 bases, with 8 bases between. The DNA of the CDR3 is TGCAGCGTTGTCGGACAAAGCACAGATACGCAGTATTTT. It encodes CSVVGQSTDTQYF.

CDR3 nucleotide sequence: TGTGCCAGCAGCTTAGAGAGGAGCCTCTCCTACGAGCAGTACTTC. Translated: CASSLERSLSYEQYF. This chain joins TRBV7-2 and TRBJ2-7; D remains ambiguous. V lost 1 base and J lost 0, with 10 bases in between. From germline, CDR1 is SGHTA and CDR2 FQGNSA. CDR3 length: 15 amino acids.

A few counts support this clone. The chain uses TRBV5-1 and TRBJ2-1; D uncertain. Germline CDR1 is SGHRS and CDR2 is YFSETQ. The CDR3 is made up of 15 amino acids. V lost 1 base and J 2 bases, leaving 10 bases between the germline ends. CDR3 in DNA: TGCGCCAGCAGCTTGTGGTGGCCCCCCTACAATGAGCAGTTCTTC. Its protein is CASSLWWPPYNEQFF.

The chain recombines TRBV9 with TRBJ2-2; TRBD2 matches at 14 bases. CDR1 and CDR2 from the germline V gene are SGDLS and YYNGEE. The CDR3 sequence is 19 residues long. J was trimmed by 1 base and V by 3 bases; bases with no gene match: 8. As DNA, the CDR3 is TGTGCCAGCAGCGGTGGGACTAGCGGGAGAATCCAGAACACCGGGGAGCTGTTTTTT. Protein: CASSGGTSGRIQNTGELFF.

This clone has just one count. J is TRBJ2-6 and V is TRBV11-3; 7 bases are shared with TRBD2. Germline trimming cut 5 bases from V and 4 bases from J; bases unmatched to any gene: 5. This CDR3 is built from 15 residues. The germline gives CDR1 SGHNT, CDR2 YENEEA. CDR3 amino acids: CASSPSGVGANVLTF. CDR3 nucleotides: TGTGCCAGCAGCCCAAGCGGGGTCGGGGCCAACGTCCTGACTTTC. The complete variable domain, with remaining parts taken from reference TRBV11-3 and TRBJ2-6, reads EAGVVQSPRYKIIEKKQPVAFWCNPISGHNTLYWYLQNLGQGPELLIRYENEEAVDDSQLPKDRFSAERLKGVDSTLKIQPAELGDSAVYLCASSPSGVGANVLTFGAGSRLTVL.

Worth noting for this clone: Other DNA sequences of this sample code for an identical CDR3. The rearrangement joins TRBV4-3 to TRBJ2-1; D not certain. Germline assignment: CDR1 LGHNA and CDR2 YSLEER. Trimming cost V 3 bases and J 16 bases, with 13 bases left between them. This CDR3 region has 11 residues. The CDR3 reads CASSHNRVQFF. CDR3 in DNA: TGCGCCAGCAGCCATAACCGGGTGCAATTCTTC.

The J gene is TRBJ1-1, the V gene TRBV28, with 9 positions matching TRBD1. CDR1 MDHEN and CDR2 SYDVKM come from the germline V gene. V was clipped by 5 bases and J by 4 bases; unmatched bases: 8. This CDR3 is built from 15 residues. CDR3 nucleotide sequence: TGTGCCAGCAGTCCGAGGACAGGGGCGGGCACTGAAGCTTTCTTT. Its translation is CASSPRTGAGTEAFF.

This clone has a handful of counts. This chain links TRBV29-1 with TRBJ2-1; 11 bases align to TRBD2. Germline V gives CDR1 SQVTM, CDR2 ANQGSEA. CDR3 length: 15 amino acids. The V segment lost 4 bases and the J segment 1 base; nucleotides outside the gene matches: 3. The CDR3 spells CSVGWTSGSYNEQFF. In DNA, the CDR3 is TGCAGCGTTGGTTGGACTAGCGGGTCCTACAATGAGCAGTTCTTC.

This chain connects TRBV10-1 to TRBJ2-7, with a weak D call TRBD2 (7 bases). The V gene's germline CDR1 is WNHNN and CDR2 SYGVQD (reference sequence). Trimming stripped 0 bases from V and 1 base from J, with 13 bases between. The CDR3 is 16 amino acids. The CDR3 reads CASSESAGARSYEQYF. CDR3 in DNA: TGCGCCAGCAGTGAGTCGGCGGGGGCGCGGTCCTACGAGCAGTACTTC.

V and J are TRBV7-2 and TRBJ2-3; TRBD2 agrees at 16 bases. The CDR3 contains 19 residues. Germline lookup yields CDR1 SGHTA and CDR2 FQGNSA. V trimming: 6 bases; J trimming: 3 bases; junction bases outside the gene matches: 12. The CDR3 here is CASRPSGTSGRARTDTQYF. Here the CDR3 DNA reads TGTGCCAGCAGACCCTCCGGGACTAGCGGGAGGGCGCGGACAGATACGCAGTATTTT.

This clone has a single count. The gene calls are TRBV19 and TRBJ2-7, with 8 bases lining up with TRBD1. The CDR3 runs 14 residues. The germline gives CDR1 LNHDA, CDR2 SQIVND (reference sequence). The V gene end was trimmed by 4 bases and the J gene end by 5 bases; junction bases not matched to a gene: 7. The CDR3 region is CASSTTGVWNEQYF. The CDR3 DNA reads TGTGCCAGTAGTACGACAGGGGTTTGGAACGAGCAGTACTTC.